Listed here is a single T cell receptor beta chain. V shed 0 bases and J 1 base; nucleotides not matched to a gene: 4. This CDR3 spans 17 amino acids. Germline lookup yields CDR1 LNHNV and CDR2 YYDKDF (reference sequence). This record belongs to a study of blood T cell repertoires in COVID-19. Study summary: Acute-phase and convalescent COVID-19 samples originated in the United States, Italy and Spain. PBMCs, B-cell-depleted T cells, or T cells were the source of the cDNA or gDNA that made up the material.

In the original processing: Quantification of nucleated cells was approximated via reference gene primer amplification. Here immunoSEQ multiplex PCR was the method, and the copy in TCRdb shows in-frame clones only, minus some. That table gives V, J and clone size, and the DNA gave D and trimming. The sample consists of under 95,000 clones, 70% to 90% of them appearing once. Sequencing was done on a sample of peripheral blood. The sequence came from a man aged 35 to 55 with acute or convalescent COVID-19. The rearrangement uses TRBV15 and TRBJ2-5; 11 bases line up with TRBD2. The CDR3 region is CATSRDQGLAGQETQYF. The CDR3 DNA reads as TGTGCCACCAGCAGAGATCAAGGACTAGCGGGCCAAGAGACCCAGTACTTC. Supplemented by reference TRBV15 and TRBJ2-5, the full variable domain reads DAMVIQNPRYQVTQFGKPVTLSCSQTLNHNVMYWYQQKSSQAPKLLFHYYDKDFNNEADTPDNFQSRRPNTSFCFLDIRSPGLGDTAMYLCATSRDQGLAGQETQYFGPGTRLLVL.